Presented here are 26 T cell receptor beta chains from one specimen sequenced in a study of T cell repertoires in cytomegalovirus infection. Using its own MiXCR run on the reads, TCRdb lists one record per CDR3 protein. The data contain about 140,000 distinct CDR3 sequences, 5.5% to 7% of them singletons. Sequencing was performed on PBMCs. These receptors all stem from a human donor in good health (CMV status not recorded). Some clones in this sample may be carry-over from other donors' samples.

The chain is built from TRBV15 and TRBJ2-5, with D perhaps given as TRBD1 or TRBD2 (6 bases each). This CDR3 has 17 amino acids. Germline values: CDR1 LNHNV, CDR2 YYDKDF (reference sequence). Deletions cut 0 bases from V and 2 bases from J, with 16 bases between. The CDR3 spells CATSRDATGRRQETQYF. CDR3 DNA sequence: TGTGCCACCAGCAGAGATGCAACAGGGAGGAGGCAAGAGACCCAGTACTTC.

In its sample, this clonotype was seen many times. The chain employs TRBV7-2 and TRBJ1-5; a possible D gene is TRBD1 (5 bases). V was shortened by 5 bases and J by 7 bases, with 18 bases between the two germline ends. CDR1 SGHTA and CDR2 FQGNSA come from the germline V gene. The CDR3 totals 15 residues. CDR3 in DNA: TGTGCCAGCAGCCAAGCCGGGGGGGGAAGACAGCCCCAGCATTTT. Amino acids: CASSQAGGGRQPQHF. The full variable domain, rest sourced from reference TRBV7-2 and TRBJ1-5, is GAGVSQSPSNKVTEKGKDVELRCDPISGHTALYWYRQSLGQGLEFLIYFQGNSAPDKSGLPSDRFSAERTGGSVSTLTIQRTQQEDSAVYLCASSQAGGGRQPQHFGDGTRLSIL.

This clonotype has just a few counts. V gene TRBV28 combines with J gene TRBJ1-2; D gene uncertain. The CDR3 contains 12 residues. Trimming stripped 1 base from V and 8 bases from J, with 8 bases between. Looked up from germline, CDR1 is MDHEN and CDR2 is SYDVKM. The CDR3 region has the DNA TGTGCCAGCAGTTTATTAGCTTGGGGCTACACCTTC. It yields the protein CASSLLAWGYTF.

Ten or more counts support this clonotype. In DNA, the CDR3 is TGCGCCAGCAGCTCGACAGGCCAAGAGGGGCAGTTCTTC. Amino acid sequence: CASSSTGQEGQFF. V usage is TRBV5-1 and J usage is TRBJ2-1; maybe TRBD1 (6 bases). The V and J ends lost 3 bases and 12 bases respectively, with 16 bases between them. There are 13 residues in the CDR3. Germline values: CDR1 SGHRS, CDR2 YFSETQ.

This clonotype was picked up many times. V usage is TRBV18 and J usage is TRBJ1-4; D call uncertain. Germline V gene sequence: CDR1 KGHSH, CDR2 LQKENI. This CDR3 spans 13 amino acids. V lost 6 bases and J lost 0, with 5 bases in between. CDR3 protein: CASSSPTNEKLFF. CDR3 DNA: TGTGCCAGCTCTTCGCCAACTAATGAAAAACTGTTTTTT.

This clonotype was counted many times. One end of the junction does not line up with germline, which may come from a read error. The chain uses TRBV15 and TRBJ2-7; 10 bases match TRBD1. The CDR3 contains 16 residues. Germline lookup yields CDR1 LNHNV and CDR2 YYDKDF (reference sequence). CDR3 sequence reads: CATSNYGTGVSVEQYF. CDR3 DNA: TGTGCCACGAGCAATTACGGGACAGGGGTGTCGGTCGAGCAGTACTTC.

This chain uses TRBV20-1 with TRBJ1-1, with D unclear. Trimming stripped 6 bases from V and 2 bases from J, with 13 bases between. CDR3 length: 13 amino acids. Germline-derived CDR1 and CDR2 are DFQATT and SNEGSKA (reference sequence). The CDR3 region has the DNA TGCAGTGCCCCCCGGACCTCCAACACTGAAGCTTTCTTT. Amino acids: CSAPRTSNTEAFF.

This clonotype was seen many times. Here the CDR3 reads CASSLTASGRNEQFF. In DNA, the CDR3 is TGTGCCAGCAGCTTGACTGCTAGCGGGCGGAATGAGCAGTTCTTC. The rearrangement uses TRBV5-6 and TRBJ2-1; 8 bases are a match to TRBD2. CDR1 is SGHDT and CDR2 is YYEEEE in the germline V gene. Trimming took 1 base from V and 7 from J; bases not matched to a gene: 7. The CDR3 totals 15 residues.

In its sample, this clonotype was seen many times. The chain recombines TRBV28 with TRBJ1-3; 8 bases match TRBD1. CDR3 length: 15 residues. Germline V CDR1 and CDR2: MDHEN, SYDVKM. V gave up 4 bases and J gave up 4 bases; unmatched junction bases: 6. The CDR3 DNA reads TGTGCCAGCAGTTCTCATACAGGGGGAGGAAACACCATATATTTT. It encodes CASSSHTGGGNTIYF.

This clonotype was picked up a small number of times. V gene TRBV7-3 combines with J gene TRBJ2-1; D not resolved. CDR3 length: 14 residues. Germline values: CDR1 SGHTA, CDR2 FQGTGA. V lost 2 bases and J lost 5, with 10 bases in between. The CDR3 spells CASSLGPTNNEQFF. As DNA, the CDR3 is TGTGCCAGCAGCTTAGGGCCGACCAACAATGAGCAGTTCTTC.

This clonotype was recorded many times. The chain has TRBV19 and TRBJ1-1; TRBD1 is a possible D gene (5 bases). Germline CDR1 LNHDA, CDR2 SQIVND (reference sequence). V lost 7 bases to trimming and J lost 1 base, with 16 bases between them. The length of the CDR3 is 15 residues. The CDR3 spells CASTPSGQWNTEAFF. Written as DNA, the CDR3 is TGTGCCAGTACACCTTCAGGACAATGGAACACTGAAGCTTTCTTT.

This clonotype was counted only a few times. The rearrangement links TRBV24-1 to TRBJ2-5; tentatively, D is TRBD1 (6 bases). The V gene's germline CDR1 is KGHDR and CDR2 SFDVKD. The CDR3 length is 14 residues. V shed 8 bases and J shed 1 base, with 13 bases lying between them. CDR3 sequence reads: CATIWTDIQETQYF. The DNA of the CDR3 is TGTGCCACCATCTGGACAGACATCCAAGAGACCCAGTACTTC.

This clonotype was seen a few times. The gene calls are TRBV5-6 and TRBJ1-6; 12 nucleotides line up with TRBD1. This CDR3 spans 16 amino acids. Germline V CDR1 and CDR2: SGHDT, YYEEEE. V shed 4 bases and J 6 bases; nucleotides not matched to a gene: 5. CDR3 DNA: TGTGCCAGCAGCCGGGGACAGGGGGCCCGTAATTCACCCCTCCACTTT. Its protein product is CASSRGQGARNSPLHF.

With respect to this clonotype: A much bigger clone sits one base away, suggesting this may be a read error. This rearrangement joins TRBV12-3 or TRBV12-4 to TRBJ1-2; D uncertain. The CDR3 spans 11 residues. The CDR3, as DNA: TGTGCCGACGGGTCTAACTATGGCTACTCCTTC. Protein product: CADGSNYGYSF.

This clonotype was picked up a small number of times. The chain is built from TRBV14 and TRBJ1-4; the D is unclear. CDR1 and CDR2 from the germline V gene are SGHDN and FVKESK. The length of the CDR3 is 15 residues. Between the trimmed V and J ends, which lost 2 bases and 8 bases, there was a span of 15 bases. CDR3 region: CASSQFLGVEEKLFF. The CDR3 DNA follows: TGTGCCAGCAGCCAATTTTTGGGCGTTGAGGAAAAACTGTTTTTT.

The J gene is TRBJ2-4, the V gene TRBV20-1; 7 nucleotides line up with TRBD1. Germline CDR1 and CDR2: DFQATT and SNEGSKA (reference sequence). The CDR3 is made up of 15 amino acids. The ends lost 3 bases at V and 0 bases at J; junction bases unmatched: 5. In DNA, the CDR3 is TGCAGTGCTAGGGTCCGGGACAGAGCCAAAAACATTCAGTACTTC. Translating gives CSARVRDRAKNIQYF.

Concerning this clonotype itself: This may come from a read error, since a much larger clone is one base off. The DNA for the CDR3 is TGTGCCAGTAGTCTCTCACCCCCGTGGACAGGACGCACCGGGGAGCTGTTTTTT. This codes for CASSLSPPWTGRTGELFF. The rearrangement uses TRBV19 and TRBJ2-2; 7 bases match TRBD1. The CDR3 covers 18 residues. The V gene end was trimmed by 5 bases and the J gene end by 4 bases; junction bases not matched to a gene: 16. Germline V gene sequence: CDR1 LNHDA, CDR2 SQIVND (reference sequence). Combining the CDR3 with reference TRBV19 and TRBJ2-2 gives the whole variable domain DGGITQSPKYLFRKEGQNVTLSCEQNLNHDAMYWYRQDPGQGLRLIYYSQIVNDFQKGDIAEGYSVSREKKESFPLTVTSAQKNPTAFYLCASSLSPPWTGRTGELFFGEGSRLTVL.

The gene calls are TRBV29-1 and TRBJ1-2; D perhaps matches TRBD1 (6 bases). The CDR3 length is 14 residues. V lost 7 bases, J lost 2 bases, and 17 bases lay in between. Germline loops: CDR1 SQVTM, CDR2 ANQGSEA. CDR3 region: CSAWDTLANYGYTF. DNA of the CDR3: TGCAGCGCGTGGGACACCTTGGCCAACTATGGCTACACCTTC.

This clonotype was detected many times. J is TRBJ2-1 and V is TRBV20-1, with 12 bases lining up with TRBD2. The germline V gene has CDR1 DFQATT and CDR2 SNEGSKA (reference sequence). This CDR3 has 17 residues. With 7 bases clipped from V and 0 bases from J, the junction kept 10 bases outside the gene matches. The CDR3, as DNA: TGCAGTGTCCCCGGGACTAGCGGGCCCTTCTCCTACAATGAGCAGTTCTTC. It is translated as CSVPGTSGPFSYNEQFF.

This clonotype was picked up many times. CDR3 amino acids: CASSFGTSGGTYNEQFF. The DNA of the CDR3 is TGTGCCAGCAGCTTCGGGACTAGCGGGGGGACCTACAATGAGCAGTTCTTC. The chain combines TRBV5-4 with TRBJ2-1; 15 bases match TRBD2. CDR1 is SGHNT, CDR2 YYREEE, per germline (reference sequence). Unmatched junction bases numbered 2, after V lost 2 bases and J lost 2 bases. The CDR3 runs to 17 residues.

The table lists this clonotype with a few counts. This chain links TRBV29-1 with TRBJ1-1; tentatively, D is TRBD1 (5 bases). The CDR3 extends over 11 amino acids. V gave up 7 bases and J gave up 8 bases, with 14 bases separating them. Germline V gene sequence: CDR1 SQVTM, CDR2 ANQGSEA. The CDR3 loop is CSAGYGGEAFF. The CDR3 DNA reads TGCAGCGCCGGATACGGGGGGGAAGCTTTCTTT.

The table lists this clonotype with many counts. The rearrangement uses TRBV29-1 and TRBJ1-5; D uncertain. Germline lookup yields CDR1 SQVTM and CDR2 ANQGSEA. V gave up 4 bases and J gave up 0 bases, with 4 bases separating them. This CDR3 is 12 amino acids long. CDR3 residues: CSVGGSNQPQHF. CDR3 nucleotides: TGCAGCGTTGGAGGTAGCAATCAGCCCCAGCATTTT.

This clonotype was picked up many times. V gene TRBV7-9 combines with J gene TRBJ2-1; D ambiguous. V dropped 7 bases and J dropped 2 bases, with 18 bases sitting between them. CDR3 size: 16 residues. CDR1 is SEHNR, CDR2 FQNEAQ, per germline (reference sequence). CDR3 DNA: TGTGCCAGCACCCCGTATGAACAGTCGCCCTACAATGAGCAGTTCTTC. Residues: CASTPYEQSPYNEQFF.

This clonotype was detected a few times. This may come from a read error, since a much larger clone is one base off. This chain uses TRBV12-5 with TRBJ2-1; D is undetermined. Trimming stripped 1 base from V and 7 bases from J, with 5 bases between. CDR3 length equals 12 residues. CDR1 LGHNT and CDR2 FRNRAP come from the germline V gene. Here the CDR3 reads CASGLALNEQFF. The CDR3 nucleotides read TGTGCTAGTGGTTTGGCACTTAATGAGCAGTTCTTC. Drawing the rest from reference TRBV12-5 and TRBJ2-1, the complete variable domain is DARVTQTPRHKVTEMGQEVTMRCQPILGHNTVFWYRQTMMQGLELLAYFRNRAPLDDSGMPKDRFSAEMPDATLATLKIQPSEPRDSAVYFCASGLALNEQFFGPGTRLTVL.

This chain joins TRBV20-1 and TRBJ2-7; TRBD1 aligns across 8 bases. The V gene end was trimmed by 6 bases and the J gene end by 7 bases; junction bases not matched to a gene: 5. This CDR3 spans 11 amino acids. CDR1 and CDR2 from the germline V gene are DFQATT and SNEGSKA (reference sequence). The CDR3 region is CSARTGWEQYF. CDR3 coding DNA: TGCAGTGCCAGGACAGGGTGGGAGCAGTACTTC.

This clonotype was seen many times. This chain joins TRBV28 and TRBJ2-3; 10 bases line up with TRBD2. This CDR3 is 15 amino acids long. Looked up from germline, CDR1 is MDHEN and CDR2 is SYDVKM. Unmatched junction bases numbered 8, after V lost 6 bases and J lost 5 bases. CDR3 sequence (DNA): TGTGCCAGCAGACAGCGGGGGGGCCGCAGAGATACGCAGTATTTT. This sequence encodes CASRQRGGRRDTQYF.